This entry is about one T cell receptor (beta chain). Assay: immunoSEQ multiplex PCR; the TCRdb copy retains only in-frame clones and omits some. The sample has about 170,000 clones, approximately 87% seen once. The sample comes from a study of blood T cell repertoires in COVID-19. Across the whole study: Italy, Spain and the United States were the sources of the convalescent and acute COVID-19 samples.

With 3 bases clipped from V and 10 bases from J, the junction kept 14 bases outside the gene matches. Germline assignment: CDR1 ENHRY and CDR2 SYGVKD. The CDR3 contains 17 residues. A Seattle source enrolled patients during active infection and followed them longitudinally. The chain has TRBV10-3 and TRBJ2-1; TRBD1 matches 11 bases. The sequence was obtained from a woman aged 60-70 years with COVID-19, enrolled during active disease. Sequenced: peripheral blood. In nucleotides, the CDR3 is TGTGCCATCAGTGACTCACGGACAGGGGGCAGGGAACAGGAGCAGTTCTTC. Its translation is CAISDSRTGGREQEQFF.